This TCR beta chain appears in the sequencing data of a study of blood T cell repertoires in COVID-19. On the study more broadly: T cells, B-cell-depleted T cells, or PBMCs supplied cDNA or gDNA.

Only in-frame clones appear in the TCRdb table, and some are missing; sequencing was by immunoSEQ multiplex PCR. Of about 81,000 clones listed, about 89% are singletons. V lost 1 base to trimming and J lost 2 bases; unmatched junction nucleotides: 3. The CDR3 loop spans 16 amino acids. CDR1 is MGHRA and CDR2 is YSYEKL in the germline V gene. The TCR sequence derives from a woman aged 45-60 years with acute COVID-19. The J gene is TRBJ2-1, the V gene TRBV4-1; 9 bases are a match to TRBD1. Sequencing was done on a sample of PBMCs or T cells enriched from blood (not recorded which). CDR3 residues: CASSQAGQGPYNEQFF. CDR3 in DNA: TGCGCCAGCAGCCAAGCGGGACAGGGACCCTACAATGAGCAGTTCTTC.